What follows are 22 T cell receptor beta chains derived from one specimen sequenced in a study of shared clonotypes between healthy human individuals. Clones were read by immunoSEQ multiplex PCR, and TCRdb kept only the in-frame ones, dropping some. The sample includes over a million clones, more than 75% seen only once; the top ten take under 0.65%. Input material: memory CD4+ T cells from PBMCs. The subset here: CD45RA-negative fraction. The receptors originated from a man younger than 35 in good health. Some clones in this sample may be carry-over from other donors' samples.

CDR3: CASSLRVLEPGELFF. The CDR3 bases are TGTGCCAGCAGCTTAAGGGTCCTTGAGCCCGGGGAGCTGTTTTTT. This chain links TRBV7-9 with TRBJ2-2; D not certain. This CDR3 is 15 amino acids long. Trimming took off 2 bases at V and 6 bases at J, with 13 bases between the two ends. The germline CDR1 and CDR2 sequences are SEHNR and FQNEAQ (reference sequence).

V and J are TRBV28 and TRBJ2-1; the D is unclear. V was pared by 5 bases and J by 0 bases, with 5 bases between. Germline V gives CDR1 MDHEN, CDR2 SYDVKM. This CDR3 has 13 amino acids. CDR3 protein: CASSPRSYNEQFF. CDR3 DNA sequence: TGTGCCAGCAGTCCCCGCTCCTACAATGAGCAGTTCTTC.

The chain uses TRBV7-3 and TRBJ2-5, with a possible D match to TRBD1 (5 bases). The CDR3 totals 15 residues. The germline gives CDR1 SGHTA, CDR2 FQGTGA. V dropped 1 base and J dropped 5 bases, with 14 bases sitting between them. CDR3 residues: CASSLITGLGETQYF. The CDR3 coding sequence is TGTGCCAGCAGCTTAATAACAGGTCTCGGGGAGACCCAGTACTTC.

This chain links TRBV4-3 with TRBJ2-1; 10 nucleotides align to TRBD2. The CDR3 spans 17 residues. Germline lookup yields CDR1 LGHNA and CDR2 YSLEER. With 3 bases clipped from V and 2 bases from J, the junction kept 7 bases outside the gene matches. The CDR3 DNA is TGCGCCAGCAGCCAGTTTCTAGCGGGAGTTACCTACAATGAGCAGTTCTTC. Residues: CASSQFLAGVTYNEQFF.

This chain links TRBV4-2 with TRBJ2-3, with no clear D. The germline V and J ends were trimmed by 2 bases and 3 bases, with 6 bases remaining between them. CDR1 LGHNA and CDR2 YNFKEQ come from the germline V gene. This CDR3 comprises 13 residues. CDR3 DNA sequence: TGTGCCAGCAGCCAATCTGGGACAGATACGCAGTATTTT. It yields the protein CASSQSGTDTQYF.

The V and J genes are TRBV7-2 and TRBJ2-3; TRBD2 might be the D (6 bases). This CDR3 region has 14 residues. CDR1 is SGHTA, CDR2 FQGNSA, per germline. Trimming took off 7 bases at V and 9 bases at J, with 20 bases between the two ends. The CDR3 DNA sequence: TGTGCCAGCACCTCCCGAAGAGGGCGGGAAACGCAGTATTTT. As protein: CASTSRRGRETQYF.

V and J are TRBV28 and TRBJ1-5, with a weak D call TRBD1 (6 bases). This CDR3 contains 13 residues. Germline values: CDR1 MDHEN, CDR2 SYDVKM. The V end lost 8 bases, the J end lost 0 bases, and 8 bases lay between the germline ends. The CDR3 nucleotides read TGTGCCAGCCAACAGGGTAGCAATCAGCCCCAGCATTTT. Encoded protein: CASQQGSNQPQHF. Variable domain in full (rest from reference TRBV28 and TRBJ1-5): DVKVTQSSRYLVKRTGEKVFLECVQDMDHENMFWYRQDPGLGLRLIYFSYDVKMKEKGDIPEGYSVSREKKERFSLILESASTNQTSMYLCASQQGSNQPQHFGDGTRLSIL.

The gene calls are TRBV23-1 and TRBJ2-1; 9 positions match TRBD1. TRBV23-1 is an ORF for which the function is uncertain. CDR3 length: 12 amino acids. The junction had 8 bases not matched to a gene; V was cut back by 6 bases and J by 14 bases. The CDR3 sequence: CASSTTGGREFF. Here the CDR3 DNA reads TGCGCCAGCAGCACGACAGGGGGACGCGAGTTCTTC.

In this sample, this clone turned up once. This specimen includes other DNA sequences encoding the same CDR3. V gene TRBV18 combines with J gene TRBJ2-7, with D perhaps matching TRBD1 (8 bases). Germline CDR1 reads KGHSH; CDR2 reads LQKENI. V was clipped by 3 bases and J by 5 bases, with 11 bases between them. The CDR3 sequence is 13 residues long. The CDR3 sequence: CASSPTGGDEQYF. CDR3 nucleotides: TGTGCCAGCTCACCCACAGGGGGGGACGAGCAGTACTTC.

This chain connects TRBV11-3 to TRBJ2-2, with unresolved D. V lost 5 bases and J 1 base, leaving 5 bases between the germline ends. CDR1 and CDR2 (germline): SGHNT, YENEEA. This CDR3 is 13 amino acids long. The CDR3 DNA follows: TGTGCCAGCAGCGTGGAGAACACCGGGGAGCTGTTTTTT. It codes for CASSVENTGELFF.

The chain joins TRBV21-1 to TRBJ2-2. TRBV21-1 is tagged as a pseudogene. The CDR3 runs 18 residues. The DNA of the CDR3 is TGTGCCAGCAGCAAAGTAGTATTGGGTCCGGGGCGCTCCGGGGAGCTGTTTTTT. This codes for CASSKVVLGPGRSGELFF.

The rearrangement uses TRBV19 and TRBJ2-1; 8 bases match TRBD1. The CDR3 consists of 16 residues. V lost 1 base, J lost 7 bases, and 9 bases stayed unmatched. The germline gives CDR1 LNHDA, CDR2 SQIVND (reference sequence). The CDR3 here is CASSIVLAGTGNEQFF. CDR3 nucleotides: TGTGCCAGTAGTATAGTCCTCGCCGGGACAGGAAATGAGCAGTTCTTC. Drawing the rest from reference TRBV19 and TRBJ2-1, the complete variable domain is DGGITQSPKYLFRKEGQNVTLSCEQNLNHDAMYWYRQDPGQGLRLIYYSQIVNDFQKGDIAEGYSVSREKKESFPLTVTSAQKNPTAFYLCASSIVLAGTGNEQFFGPGTRLTVL.

The chain recombines TRBV5-1 with TRBJ2-3, with TRBD2 matching 8 bases. There are 21 residues in the CDR3. The junction had 20 bases not matched to a gene; V was cut back by 0 bases and J by 2 bases. Germline-derived CDR1 and CDR2 are SGHRS and YFSETQ. The CDR3 protein is CASSLARGLRLAGSDTDTQYF. For the CDR3, the DNA is TGCGCCAGCAGCTTGGCCCGAGGTTTGAGGCTAGCGGGTTCCGACACAGATACGCAGTATTTT.

The chain carries TRBV10-3 and TRBJ2-1; the D call may be TRBD1 or TRBD2 (5 bases each). The CDR3 contains 14 residues. The V gene lost 5 bases and the J gene lost 4 bases, with 12 bases spanning the gap. Germline V gives CDR1 ENHRY, CDR2 SYGVKD. For the CDR3, the DNA is TGTGCCATCAGTTCCGGGACGGCATACAATGAGCAGTTCTTC. Its translation is CAISSGTAYNEQFF.

V gene TRBV2 combines with J gene TRBJ1-1; a possible D gene is TRBD1 (5 bases). This CDR3 is 14 amino acids long. V dropped 6 bases and J dropped 2 bases, with 13 bases sitting between them. From germline, CDR1 is SNHLY and CDR2 FYNNEI. CDR3 amino acids: CASRLARANTEAFF. CDR3 coding DNA: TGTGCCAGCAGACTAGCCAGGGCAAACACTGAAGCTTTCTTT.

Comments on this clone: This sample also contains other DNA sequences that code for the same CDR3. The chain links TRBV7-2 to TRBJ2-3, with 11 bases that match TRBD2. Per germline, CDR1 SGHTA and CDR2 FQGNSA. J was trimmed by 3 bases and V by 1 base; bases with no gene match: 3. The CDR3 is 16 amino acids. The CDR3 is CASSLGVAGGTDTQYF. The CDR3 DNA follows: TGTGCCAGCAGCTTAGGGGTAGCGGGGGGGACAGATACGCAGTATTTT.

V usage is TRBV18 and J usage is TRBJ1-3; D unclear. This CDR3 contains 16 residues. V was shortened by 3 bases and J by 1 base, with 13 bases between the two germline ends. Germline lookup yields CDR1 KGHSH and CDR2 LQKENI. The CDR3 region is CASSPLPTPSGNTIYF. The CDR3 bases are TGTGCCAGCTCACCTCTGCCCACCCCATCTGGAAACACCATATATTTT.

This chain uses TRBV7-2 with TRBJ2-3; D not certain. Trimming pared 3 bases from V and 6 bases from J, leaving 7 bases between. The CDR3 runs 12 residues. CDR1 SGHTA and CDR2 FQGNSA come from the germline V gene. DNA for the CDR3: TGTGCCAGCAGCTTGAGTAGTGATACGCAGTATTTT. Its protein is CASSLSSDTQYF.

The chain is built from TRBV7-7 and TRBJ2-7, with 8 bases matching TRBD2. This CDR3 is 18 amino acids long. Looked up from germline, CDR1 is SSHAT and CDR2 is FNYEAQ (reference sequence). V was clipped by 5 bases and J by 6 bases; unmatched bases: 21. This CDR3 is CASSAGASGQHRSIEQYF. DNA for the CDR3: TGTGCCAGCAGCGCTGGGGCTAGCGGGCAACATAGATCGATCGAGCAGTACTTC.

The rearrangement joins TRBV6-1 to TRBJ2-1; D is possibly TRBD2 (5 bases). The CDR3 runs to 15 residues. Deletions cut 6 bases from V and 4 bases from J, with 16 bases between. Germline V CDR1 and CDR2: MNHNS, SASEGT. Written as DNA, the CDR3 is TGTGCCAGCAGCAGACTGGAGTCGGGGTACAATGAGCAGTTCTTC. It yields the protein CASSRLESGYNEQFF.

The V and J genes are TRBV18 and TRBJ2-2; the match to TRBD1 covers 8 bases. The CDR3 is 16 residues long. J was trimmed by 3 bases and V by 6 bases; bases with no gene match: 9. Germline V gene data show CDR1 as KGHSH and CDR2 as LQKENI. CDR3 loop: CASSPKTGDDTGELFF. The CDR3 nucleotides read TGTGCCAGCTCTCCAAAGACAGGGGACGACACCGGGGAGCTGTTTTTT.

The J gene is TRBJ2-1, the V gene TRBV7-9; 7 nucleotides line up with TRBD2. CDR1 and CDR2 from the germline V gene are SEHNR and FQNEAQ (reference sequence). Germline trimming cut 5 bases from V and 8 bases from J; bases unmatched to any gene: 15. This CDR3 is 16 amino acids long. CDR3 in DNA: TGTGCCAGCAGCCCTTCCGGGGGGAGGGCCGTCCATGAGCAGTTCTTC. This encodes CASSPSGGRAVHEQFF.